Sequencing of this T cell receptor (beta chain) was carried out in a study of T-cell reconstitution after alpha-beta-depleted transplantation in children. Study-level points and caveats: Some patients owed their high day-60 TCRbeta diversity to surviving recipient T cells and thymic progenitors. The authors attributed T-cell counts and diversity one year after transplant mostly to newly produced T cells. Where alpha-beta T cells came from about two months after transplant was reportedly several hundred expanded graft clones.

Molecular barcoding with unique molecular identifiers was used for the TCRbeta library. TCRdb re-analysed the PCR reads in MiXCR, keeping a single row per CDR3 protein. The sample contains around 370,000 distinct CDR3 sequences, about 17% of which appear only once. For this clonotype: The antigen is unknown.

The specimen comprised PBMCs, mostly from graft donor cells, sampled 360 days after TCRalphabeta/CD19-depleted stem cell transplant. This TCR was sampled from a male patient aged 2-10 years who had a stem cell transplant for acute lymphoblastic leukemia, so the T cells may come from the graft donor.

In DNA form, the CDR3 reads TGTGCCATCAGTGAGTCGACCCCGCAAGGCTCCTACAATGAGCAGTTCTTC. Translated: CAISESTPQGSYNEQFF. This chain uses TRBV10-3 with TRBJ2-1; D remains unclear. Trimming shortened V by 0 bases and J by 0 bases, and 12 bases separated the two germline ends. Germline values: CDR1 ENHRY, CDR2 SYGVKD. The CDR3 spans 17 residues.